This T cell receptor beta chain was sequenced for a study of OX40 agonist ivuxolimab in advanced cancers. The germline CDR1 and CDR2 sequences are SGHDN and FVKESK. Deletions cut 4 bases from V and 14 bases from J, with 15 bases between. CDR3 length equals 13 residues. Method: immunoSEQ multiplex PCR; TCRdb's copy keeps in-frame clones and lacks some. The sample lists 40,000 to 60,000 clones, 88% occurring once. This specimen consisted of CD4+ or CD8+ T cells sorted from blood, obtained in a trial of the OX40 agonist ivuxolimab. The genes are TRBV14 and TRBJ1-6; maybe TRBD1 (5 bases). This TCR was recovered from an adult with an advanced solid tumor such as melanoma, head and neck, liver or kidney cancer. The CDR3 sequence is CASSREGFSALHF. Here the CDR3 DNA reads TGTGCCAGCAGCCGAGAGGGGTTCTCGGCCCTCCACTTT. The full variable domain, completed using reference TRBV14 and TRBJ1-6, is EAGVTQFPSHSVIEKGQTVTLRCDPISGHDNLYWYRRVMGKEIKFLLHFVKESKQDESGMPNNRFLAERTGGTYSTLKVQPAELEDSGVYFCASSREGFSALHFGNGTRLTVT.